The next 27 T cell receptor beta chains were all read from a single sample in a study of T-cell memory formation after mild COVID-19. One entry per CDR3 protein, called by TCRdb with MiXCR from the 5' RACE reads. The repertoire consists of 400,000 to 450,000 distinct CDR3 sequences, with 15% to 20% occurring once and the leading ten covering approximately 21%. Source material: PBMCs or a T cell subset sorted from them (not recorded which). These receptor sequences come from a man aged 18 to 30 who had mild COVID-19 (a few samples of this study predate the infection). Cell type and time point are not known.

Ten or more counts support this clonotype. The V gene is TRBV20-1, the J gene TRBJ2-3; D is unclear. The CDR3 has 12 amino acids. The V end lost 1 base, the J end lost 2 bases, and 4 bases lay between the germline ends. CDR1 is DFQATT, CDR2 SNEGSKA, per germline (reference sequence). The DNA of the CDR3 is TGCAGTGCTAGAGGCCCCACAGATACGCAGTATTTT. Amino acids: CSARGPTDTQYF.

This clonotype was detected only a few times. This chain connects TRBV18 to TRBJ2-1, with D tentatively TRBD1 (5 bases). Germline-derived CDR1 and CDR2 are KGHSH and LQKENI. CDR3 size: 16 residues. The V end lost 3 bases, the J end lost 7 bases, and 19 bases lay between the germline ends. CDR3 loop: CASSPRWTTPGNEQFF. CDR3 DNA sequence: TGTGCCAGCTCACCCCGATGGACAACGCCCGGGAATGAGCAGTTCTTC. The variable domain in full, with the rest retrieved from reference TRBV18 and TRBJ2-1, is NAGVMQNPRHLVRRRGQEARLRCSPMKGHSHVYWYRQLPEEGLKFMVYLQKENIIDESGMPKERFSAEFPKEGPSILRIQQVVRGDSAAYFCASSPRWTTPGNEQFFGPGTRLTVL.

V and J are TRBV20-1 and TRBJ2-1, with a tentative D call TRBD2 (6 bases). V was clipped by 3 bases and J by 9 bases, with 21 bases between them. CDR1 and CDR2 from the germline V gene are DFQATT and SNEGSKA (reference sequence). This CDR3 region has 15 residues. In nucleotides, the CDR3 is TGCAGTGCTAGTCGGTCTAGCGCGGTTGGAACTGAGCAGTTCTTC. Its translation: CSASRSSAVGTEQFF.

This chain uses TRBV27 with TRBJ1-5; TRBD1 is a possible D gene (6 bases). The CDR3 consists of 14 residues. Germline values: CDR1 MNHEY, CDR2 SMNVEV (reference sequence). The V end was cut by 5 bases, the J end by 6 bases, with 14 bases between. The CDR3 DNA sequence: TGTGCCAGCAGTATGGGGGGCCGGGGTCAGCCCCAGCATTTT. Protein: CASSMGGRGQPQHF.

A few counts support this clonotype. The CDR3 is CSVDMGRGSTDTQYF. CDR3 DNA: TGCAGCGTTGATATGGGGCGGGGGAGCACAGATACGCAGTATTTT. This rearrangement joins TRBV29-1 to TRBJ2-3; 7 nucleotides match TRBD2. Germline CDR1 and CDR2: SQVTM and ANQGSEA. The CDR3 loop spans 15 amino acids. The junction had 6 bases not matched to a gene; V was cut back by 3 bases and J by 0 bases.

V usage is TRBV19 and J usage is TRBJ1-5; no reliable D call. The CDR3 is 14 residues long. Germline CDR1 LNHDA, CDR2 SQIVND (reference sequence). The V end lost 2 bases, the J end lost 0 bases, and 5 bases lay between the germline ends. Here the CDR3 reads CASSIPSSNQPQHF. The CDR3 DNA follows: TGTGCCAGTAGTATACCGAGTAGCAATCAGCCCCAGCATTTT. The complete variable domain, with remaining parts taken from reference TRBV19 and TRBJ1-5, reads DGGITQSPKYLFRKEGQNVTLSCEQNLNHDAMYWYRQDPGQGLRLIYYSQIVNDFQKGDIAEGYSVSREKKESFPLTVTSAQKNPTAFYLCASSIPSSNQPQHFGDGTRLSIL.

The sample holds a few counts of this clonotype. The chain links TRBV6-2 or TRBV6-3 to TRBJ1-5; a possible D gene is TRBD1 (5 bases). The CDR3 extends over 19 amino acids. Between the trimmed V and J ends, which lost 0 bases and 6 bases, there was a span of 24 bases. Germline CDR1 MNHEY, CDR2 SVGEGT. This chain's CDR3 is CASSYSVGQGFDYGQPQHF. The DNA of the CDR3 is TGTGCCAGCAGTTACTCGGTCGGCCAGGGATTCGATTACGGTCAGCCCCAGCATTTT.

This clonotype has a handful of counts. The chain combines TRBV6-5 with TRBJ1-5; unclear D gene. Germline values: CDR1 MNHEY, CDR2 SVGAGI. V was shortened by 10 bases and J by 3 bases, with 16 bases between the two germline ends. The CDR3 sequence is 14 residues long. As DNA, the CDR3 is TGTGCCACAGGCAGTTCCCCAATCAATCAGCCCCAGCATTTT. Residues: CATGSSPINQPQHF.

This chain uses TRBV6-5 with TRBJ2-7, with 13 bases aligning to TRBD2. CDR3 length equals 15 residues. CDR1 is MNHEY, CDR2 SVGAGI, per germline. J lost 5 bases, V lost 6 bases, and 7 bases had no gene match. The CDR3 DNA sequence: TGTGCCAGCAGCCCCGGGACTAGCGGGGAGAACGAGCAGTACGTC. Translating gives CASSPGTSGENEQYV.

The rearrangement joins TRBV7-2 to TRBJ2-5; D unresolved. Germline CDR1 and CDR2: SGHTA and FQGNSA. CDR3 length: 13 residues. Between the trimmed V and J ends, which lost 3 bases and 2 bases, there was a span of 7 bases. In DNA form, the CDR3 reads TGTGCCAGCAGCTTCGACCCACAAGAGACCCAGTACTTC. It yields the protein CASSFDPQETQYF.

V is TRBV30 and J is TRBJ2-7; tentatively, D is TRBD1 (5 bases). Germline CDR1 is GTSNPN and CDR2 is SVGIG (reference sequence). Trimming removed 3 bases from V and 2 bases from J, with 11 bases in between. The CDR3 runs to 13 residues. The CDR3 DNA reads as TGTGCCTGGAGGTCAGGACAACCCTACGAGCAGTACTTC. It codes for CAWRSGQPYEQYF.

In this sample, this clonotype turned up many times. V and J are TRBV5-1 and TRBJ1-1, with a weak D call TRBD1 (6 bases). Germline CDR1 is SGHRS and CDR2 is YFSETQ. Deletions cut 2 bases from V and 7 bases from J, with 12 bases between. There are 13 residues in the CDR3. The CDR3: CASSFGGPNEAFF. Here the CDR3 DNA reads TGCGCCAGCAGCTTTGGGGGCCCCAATGAAGCTTTCTTT.

V usage is TRBV28 and J usage is TRBJ2-1; D is perhaps TRBD1 (5 bases). The CDR3 is 13 residues long. Trimming cost V 7 bases and J 4 bases, with 11 bases left between them. CDR1 is MDHEN and CDR2 is SYDVKM in the germline V gene. Here the CDR3 reads CASTWGLYNEQFF. In DNA, the CDR3 is TGTGCCAGCACCTGGGGCTTATACAATGAGCAGTTCTTC.

This chain joins TRBV9 and TRBJ2-3; tentative D call: TRBD2 (5 bases). V lost 4 bases and J 5 bases, leaving 11 bases between the germline ends. The CDR3 covers 13 residues. Germline assignment: CDR1 SGDLS and CDR2 YYNGEE. CDR3 in amino acids: CASSPSGGDTQYF. The DNA for the CDR3 is TGTGCCAGCAGCCCCAGTGGAGGAGATACGCAGTATTTT.

This clonotype was picked up a small number of times. J is TRBJ2-3 and V is TRBV6-6; 7 bases fit TRBD1. CDR1 MNHNY and CDR2 SVGAGI come from the germline V gene (reference sequence). The CDR3 length is 15 residues. V gave up 3 bases and J gave up 0 bases; unmatched junction bases: 3. For the CDR3, the DNA is TGTGCCAGCAGTTATACAGGGGCGAGCACAGATACGCAGTATTTT. It is translated as CASSYTGASTDTQYF.

This clonotype was found a few times. The chain couples TRBV29-1 to TRBJ2-3; D remains ambiguous. V was pared by 2 bases and J by 4 bases, with 10 bases between. In germline, CDR1 is SQVTM, CDR2 ANQGSEA. CDR3 length equals 13 residues. CDR3 region: CSVEFLGPDTQYF. The CDR3 DNA is TGCAGCGTTGAATTTCTGGGCCCAGATACGCAGTATTTT.

The gene calls are TRBV15 and TRBJ2-1; 9 nucleotides match TRBD2. The CDR3 runs 16 residues. CDR1 is LNHNV, CDR2 YYDKDF, per germline (reference sequence). Trimming took 2 bases from V and 8 from J; bases not matched to a gene: 10. Here the CDR3 DNA reads TGTGCCACCAGCAGAAGGGAGGCGGGGGGGCACGATGAGCAGTTCTTC. Residues: CATSRREAGGHDEQFF.

The chain is built from TRBV7-2 and TRBJ1-4; D perhaps matches TRBD1 (6 bases). Trimming removed 6 bases from V and 8 bases from J, with 22 bases in between. Germline V CDR1 and CDR2: SGHTA, FQGNSA. The CDR3 is made up of 16 amino acids. The CDR3 DNA sequence: TGTGCCAGCAGTTCGTCCCCAGGGGTCCTGGGCGAAAAACTGTTTTTT. Encoded protein: CASSSSPGVLGEKLFF.

This clonotype was detected a few times. This chain connects TRBV29-1 to TRBJ2-2; tentative D call: TRBD1 (5 bases). The CDR3 sequence is 11 residues long. Germline V gene lookup returns CDR1 SQVTM and CDR2 ANQGSEA. Deletions cut 2 bases from V and 9 bases from J, with 7 bases between. CDR3 sequence: CSVETGWELFF. CDR3 in DNA: TGCAGCGTTGAAACAGGCTGGGAGCTGTTTTTT.

The genes are TRBV27 and TRBJ2-1; a possible D gene is TRBD2 (6 bases). Germline assignment: CDR1 MNHEY and CDR2 SMNVEV (reference sequence). The CDR3 runs 17 residues. The V gene lost 6 bases and the J gene lost 4 bases, with 22 bases spanning the gap. CDR3 nucleotides: TGTGCCAGCAGCCCACTAGCTGGGGGGTCCGTATACAATGAGCAGTTCTTC. Amino acid sequence: CASSPLAGGSVYNEQFF.

The gene calls are TRBV7-9 and TRBJ1-3; D may be TRBD1 (5 bases). The CDR3 covers 16 residues. Deletions cut 5 bases from V and 4 bases from J, with 18 bases between. Germline V gene lookup returns CDR1 SEHNR and CDR2 FQNEAQ (reference sequence). CDR3 DNA sequence: TGTGCCAGCAGCGAGCCGGGACCTAGACCCGGAAACACCATATATTTT. Amino acid sequence: CASSEPGPRPGNTIYF.

The chain couples TRBV4-1 to TRBJ2-1; a weak D match, TRBD2 (7 bases). The germline V and J ends were trimmed by 6 bases and 9 bases, with 12 bases remaining between them. This CDR3 has 12 residues. CDR1 and CDR2 (germline): MGHRA, YSYEKL. This chain's CDR3 is CASRGRGGEQFF. In DNA, the CDR3 is TGCGCCAGCAGGGGTAGGGGGGGTGAGCAGTTCTTC.

The chain recombines TRBV7-2 with TRBJ2-2, with 15 bases that match TRBD2. The J segment lost 5 bases and the V segment lost 5 bases, leaving 9 bases of the junction unmatched. This CDR3 is 18 amino acids long. Germline-derived CDR1 and CDR2 are SGHTA and FQGNSA. The CDR3 DNA sequence: TGTGCCAGCAGCCCACGGACTAGCGGGGGGGCTCGAACCGGGGAGCTGTTTTTT. Translation gives CASSPRTSGGARTGELFF.

This clonotype was seen a handful of times. The gene calls are TRBV5-1 and TRBJ2-7; possibly TRBD1 or TRBD2 for D (6 bases each). Germline CDR1 reads SGHRS; CDR2 reads YFSETQ. V shed 5 bases and J shed 0 bases, with 9 bases lying between them. CDR3 length: 13 amino acids. CDR3 in amino acids: CASRRDISYEQYF. For the CDR3, the DNA is TGCGCCAGCAGGCGGGACATCTCCTACGAGCAGTACTTC.

V gene TRBV29-1 combines with J gene TRBJ1-3; D unresolved. The ends were cut back, 4 bases at V and 6 bases at J, with 10 bases in the middle. The CDR3 length is 12 residues. Germline CDR1 and CDR2: SQVTM and ANQGSEA. CDR3 sequence (DNA): TGCAGCGTTGGGACCGGCGAAAACACCATATATTTT. It translates to CSVGTGENTIYF.

The chain employs TRBV7-2 and TRBJ1-5; no definite D call. Germline CDR1 reads SGHTA; CDR2 reads FQGNSA. Trimming pared 0 bases from V and 5 bases from J, leaving 11 bases between. The CDR3 runs 15 residues. In nucleotides, the CDR3 is TGTGCCAGCAGCTTAGCGAGAGGCTTGGATCAGCCCCAGCATTTT. Protein sequence: CASSLARGLDQPQHF.

The V and J genes are TRBV24-1 and TRBJ2-1, with D possibly being TRBD1 (5 bases). Trimming pared 5 bases from V and 8 bases from J, leaving 18 bases between. The CDR3 has 15 amino acids. The germline V gene encodes CDR1 KGHDR and CDR2 SFDVKD. CDR3 sequence: CATSGGRAGPDEQFF. DNA for the CDR3: TGTGCCACCAGTGGGGGCAGGGCCGGGCCGGATGAGCAGTTCTTC.